The 30 T cell receptor beta chains below come from one sample, sequenced in a study of blood T cell repertoires in COVID-19. Data came from immunoSEQ multiplex PCR; TCRdb stores just in-frame clones and leaves some out. The repertoire holds tens of thousands of clones, with approximately 85% as singletons. Sequencing input: peripheral blood. The receptors here all came from a human donor in a cohort sampled during active COVID-19.

V is TRBV7-9 and J is TRBJ1-2; unclear D gene. This CDR3 is 13 amino acids long. Germline CDR1 is SEHNR and CDR2 is FQNEAQ (reference sequence). The V end lost 3 bases, the J end lost 7 bases, and 12 bases lay between the germline ends. The CDR3 DNA reads as TGTGCCAGCAGCTTGAGGAAGGATAGTGGCTACACCTTC. It encodes CASSLRKDSGYTF.

The CDR3 sequence is CASSLIPGLAGASYNEQFF. The CDR3 nucleotides read TGTGCCAGCAGCTTAATCCCAGGACTAGCGGGAGCCTCCTACAATGAGCAGTTCTTC. The V call is TRBV7-3, the J call TRBJ2-1; 13 nucleotides match TRBD2. The J segment lost 0 bases and the V segment lost 1 base, leaving 6 bases of the junction unmatched. Looked up from germline, CDR1 is SGHTA and CDR2 is FQGTGA. The CDR3 is made up of 19 amino acids.

This clone has more than one count but fewer than ten. V gene TRBV29-1 combines with J gene TRBJ2-3; 8 bases are shared with TRBD1. The CDR3 loop spans 15 amino acids. Germline loops: CDR1 SQVTM, CDR2 ANQGSEA. The V gene end was trimmed by 2 bases and the J gene end by 5 bases; junction bases not matched to a gene: 9. DNA of the CDR3: TGCAGCGTTGAACTAAGCAGGGGGCGTATAGATACGCAGTATTTT. Translation: CSVELSRGRIDTQYF.

The chain employs TRBV27 and TRBJ1-1; D perhaps matches TRBD1 (5 bases). Germline V gene data show CDR1 as MNHEY and CDR2 as SMNVEV (reference sequence). This CDR3 region has 13 residues. V was cut by 2 bases and J by 12 bases, with 16 bases left in between. The CDR3 DNA sequence: TGTGCCAGCAGTTTAGGCCCCTGGGGGGGGACTTTCTTT. The encoded protein is CASSLGPWGGTFF.

The chain recombines TRBV6-4 with TRBJ2-1; 10 bases line up with TRBD1. J gave up 8 bases and V 3 bases, and 4 bases lay outside the gene matches. The germline CDR1 and CDR2 sequences are MRHNA and SNTAGT. The CDR3 length is 14 residues. The CDR3 protein is CASSDGTGVDEQFF. The DNA of the CDR3 is TGTGCCAGCAGTGATGGGACAGGGGTAGATGAGCAGTTCTTC.

The rearrangement uses TRBV6-1 and TRBJ1-5, with 12 nucleotides matching TRBD1. Germline CDR1 is MNHNS and CDR2 is SASEGT. The CDR3 spans 16 residues. The trim removed 3 bases at V and 7 bases at J, leaving 7 bases unmatched. The CDR3 nucleotides are TGTGCCAGCAGTGAGGGGACAGGGGGCGCGAGGCAGCCCCAGCATTTT. It translates to CASSEGTGGARQPQHF.

CDR3 DNA: TGTGCCACACAGCCAGGGGCTGGGGCCAACGTCCTGACTTTC. Amino acids: CATQPGAGANVLTF. The chain couples TRBV24-1 to TRBJ2-6; tentatively, D is TRBD1 (6 bases). This CDR3 comprises 14 residues. CDR1 KGHDR and CDR2 SFDVKD come from the germline V gene. Trimming removed 10 bases from V and 2 bases from J, with 11 bases in between.

This chain uses TRBV7-2 with TRBJ1-1; the D gene is possibly TRBD1 (6 bases). This CDR3 region has 13 residues. Germline CDR1 is SGHTA and CDR2 is FQGNSA. V lost 2 bases and J lost 8, with 12 bases in between. CDR3 residues: CASSLLGAGEAFF. The CDR3, as DNA: TGTGCCAGCAGCTTACTGGGGGCAGGGGAAGCTTTCTTT.

The J gene is TRBJ2-3, the V gene TRBV5-1; D uncertain. V lost 0 bases, J lost 0 bases, and 5 bases lay in between. The CDR3 runs to 14 residues. CDR1 is SGHRS, CDR2 YFSETQ, per germline. CDR3 region: CASSLGGSTDTQYF. The CDR3 coding sequence is TGCGCCAGCAGCTTGGGTGGCAGCACAGATACGCAGTATTTT.

This clone came up once. The chain couples TRBV18 to TRBJ1-1, with D perhaps matching TRBD1 (5 bases). Germline V CDR1 and CDR2: KGHSH, LQKENI. The CDR3 has 15 amino acids. V was clipped by 3 bases and J by 4 bases, with 15 bases between them. The CDR3 reads CASSPRGEMTTEAFF. As DNA, the CDR3 is TGTGCCAGCTCACCCCGGGGGGAAATGACCACTGAAGCTTTCTTT. Filled out from reference TRBV18 and TRBJ1-1, the complete variable domain reads NAGVMQNPRHLVRRRGQEARLRCSPMKGHSHVYWYRQLPEEGLKFMVYLQKENIIDESGMPKERFSAEFPKEGPSILRIQQVVRGDSAAYFCASSPRGEMTTEAFFGQGTRLTVV.

This clone was recorded once. The rearrangement links TRBV6-5 to TRBJ1-4; D unclear. The CDR3 extends over 14 amino acids. Deletions cut 3 bases from V and 5 bases from J, with 10 bases between. Germline-derived CDR1 and CDR2 are MNHEY and SVGAGI. CDR3 protein: CASSYSENNEKLFF. In DNA form, the CDR3 reads TGTGCCAGCAGTTATTCCGAGAACAATGAAAAACTGTTTTTT.

This chain uses TRBV5-1 with TRBJ2-5; 10 nucleotides line up with TRBD2. Germline V gene data show CDR1 as SGHRS and CDR2 as YFSETQ. The V and J ends lost 4 bases and 5 bases, in that order; junction bases with no gene match: 5. The CDR3 length is 14 residues. In DNA form, the CDR3 reads TGCGCCAGCAGCCGAAGCGGGGGGGCCGAGACCCAGTACTTC. It yields the protein CASSRSGGAETQYF.

The chain has TRBV7-6 and TRBJ1-1, with D tentatively TRBD1 (5 bases). CDR3 length equals 16 residues. V lost 7 bases and J lost 0, with 18 bases in between. Germline values: CDR1 SGHVS, CDR2 FNYEAQ. CDR3 nucleotide sequence: TGTGCCAGCACTGGGGGGAGGGGAAACATGAACACTGAAGCTTTCTTT. It is translated as CASTGGRGNMNTEAFF.

The chain uses TRBV4-2 and TRBJ2-3; tentatively, D is TRBD1 (5 bases). CDR1 is LGHNA, CDR2 YNFKEQ, per germline. The V and J ends lost 2 bases and 0 bases respectively, with 9 bases between them. The length of the CDR3 is 15 residues. CDR3 region: CASSQPQGSTDTQYF. CDR3 coding DNA: TGTGCCAGCAGCCAACCCCAGGGTAGCACAGATACGCAGTATTTT.

Here the CDR3 reads CASSPDSQPQHF. The CDR3 DNA sequence: TGTGCCAGCAGTCCTGATAGTCAGCCCCAGCATTTT. This sequence joins TRBV2 and TRBJ1-5; no firm D call. Germline loops: CDR1 SNHLY, CDR2 FYNNEI. The V end lost 5 bases, the J end lost 6 bases, and 8 bases lay between the germline ends. CDR3 length: 12 residues.

The chain recombines TRBV7-9 with TRBJ1-1; D remains ambiguous. This CDR3 is 13 amino acids long. Trimming pared 1 base from V and 1 base from J, leaving 4 bases between. Per the germline V gene, CDR1 is SEHNR and CDR2 is FQNEAQ (reference sequence). CDR3 protein: CASSLVRNTEAFF. CDR3 bases: TGTGCCAGCAGCTTAGTGCGGAACACTGAAGCTTTCTTT. Supplemented by reference TRBV7-9 and TRBJ1-1, the full variable domain reads DTGVSQNPRHKITKRGQNVTFRCDPISEHNRLYWYRQTLGQGPEFLTYFQNEAQLEKSRLLSDRFSAERPKGSFSTLEIQRTEQGDSAMYLCASSLVRNTEAFFGQGTRLTVV.

The chain links TRBV12-2 to TRBJ1-5; TRBD1 reflects the table's D call only, with no check against the DNA. TRBV12-2 is recorded as a pseudogene. The CDR3 is 13 amino acids. In DNA, the CDR3 is TGTGCAAGTCGCTTTAGGGGTTCTCAGCCCCAGCATTTT. This gives the protein CASRFRGSQPQHF.

Of note for this clone: A read error may produce the germline difference seen at one junction end. This chain links TRBV20-1 with TRBJ1-2; D gene uncertain. The CDR3 length is 10 residues. From germline, CDR1 is DFQATT and CDR2 SNEGSKA (reference sequence). This CDR3 reads CFGRGYGYTF. The CDR3 DNA is TGTTTTGGACGGGGCTATGGCTACACCTTC.

The rearrangement links TRBV7-3 to TRBJ1-1; a weak D match, TRBD1 (6 bases). The ends were cut back, 5 bases at V and 1 base at J, with 8 bases in the middle. The CDR3 length is 13 residues. Germline loops: CDR1 SGHTA, CDR2 FQGTGA. CDR3 residues: CASSRQANTEAFF. CDR3 nucleotides: TGTGCCAGCAGCCGACAGGCGAACACTGAAGCTTTCTTT. Full variable domain (outside the CDR3, taken from reference TRBV7-3 and TRBJ1-1): GAGVSQTPSNKVTEKGKYVELRCDPISGHTALYWYRQSLGQGPEFLIYFQGTGAADDSGLPNDRFFAVRPEGSVSTLKIQRTERGDSAVYLCASSRQANTEAFFGQGTRLTVV.

This clone is a singleton in its sample. This chain links TRBV4-2 with TRBJ2-7; perhaps TRBD1 as D (6 bases). This CDR3 is 15 amino acids long. Germline lookup yields CDR1 LGHNA and CDR2 YNFKEQ. V was cut by 1 base and J by 6 bases, with 16 bases left in between. The CDR3 DNA reads TGTGCCAGCAGCCAAGGGACAGCCGGGGATGGCGAGCAGTACTTC. It is translated as CASSQGTAGDGEQYF.

There are a few counts of this clone. The chain carries TRBV7-2 and TRBJ1-6; TRBD1 matches at 7 bases. V lost 2 bases and J lost 7; bases outside the gene matches: 5. The CDR3 runs to 15 residues. CDR1 and CDR2 (germline): SGHTA, FQGNSA. The CDR3 coding sequence is TGTGCCAGCAGCTTAAAGGGGACAGTGAATTCACCCCTCCACTTT. It translates to CASSLKGTVNSPLHF.

This clone showed up just once. The chain has TRBV5-5 and TRBJ2-3; D perhaps matches TRBD1 (6 bases). Germline CDR1 and CDR2: SGHKS and YYEKEE (reference sequence). CDR3 length: 15 residues. Trimming removed 3 bases from V and 3 bases from J, with 14 bases in between. The CDR3 loop reads CASSWGDRSTDTQYF. The CDR3 nucleotides are TGTGCCAGCAGCTGGGGCGACAGGAGTACAGATACGCAGTATTTT.

As for this clone: A read error may account for a junction end that differs from germline. The gene calls are TRBV9 and TRBJ2-5, with 9 bases matching TRBD2. This CDR3 has 15 amino acids. Looked up from germline, CDR1 is SGDLS and CDR2 is YYNGEE. The CDR3 region has the DNA TGTGCCAGCAGAGTAGCGGGGGAGTCCACAGAGACCCAGTACTTC. Translating gives CASRVAGESTETQYF.

The chain uses TRBV27 and TRBJ2-3; TRBD2 aligns across 8 bases. Per germline, CDR1 MNHEY and CDR2 SMNVEV (reference sequence). The CDR3 is made up of 15 amino acids. Trimming took 5 bases from V and 7 from J; bases not matched to a gene: 11. The CDR3 bases are TGTGCCAGCAGTACCGCCGGGACTAGTAAGAATACGCAGTATTTT. It codes for CASSTAGTSKNTQYF.

In its sample, this clone ranks as medium-sized. The chain has TRBV4-1 and TRBJ1-1; D not certain. In germline, CDR1 is MGHRA, CDR2 YSYEKL. The V and J ends lost 2 bases and 0 bases respectively, with 7 bases between them. The CDR3 totals 14 residues. The CDR3 region is CASSQTRMNTEAFF. The CDR3 DNA follows: TGCGCCAGCAGCCAAACCAGGATGAACACTGAAGCTTTCTTT.

The V and J genes are TRBV11-2 and TRBJ2-1; D might be TRBD1 (5 bases). CDR3 length: 13 amino acids. CDR1 and CDR2 from the germline V gene are SGHAT and FQNNGV. V was pared by 3 bases and J by 5 bases, with 8 bases between. CDR3 sequence: CASSLGRNNEQFF. For the CDR3, the DNA is TGTGCCAGCAGCTTGGGGCGAAACAATGAGCAGTTCTTC.

J is TRBJ2-2 and V is TRBV3-1 (or the pseudogene TRBV3-2); tentative D call: TRBD2 (5 bases). Trimming left V 5 bases short and J 0 bases short, with 10 bases between. The V gene's germline CDR1 is LGHDT and CDR2 YNNKEL (reference sequence). The CDR3 is 15 residues long. CDR3 in amino acids: CASSGVGTNTGELFF. The CDR3 coding sequence is TGTGCCAGCAGCGGAGTCGGGACGAACACCGGGGAGCTGTTTTTT.

The V and J genes are TRBV5-1 and TRBJ1-1; TRBD1 is a possible D gene (5 bases). This CDR3 has 15 residues. CDR1 and CDR2 from the germline V gene are SGHRS and YFSETQ. V lost 5 bases to trimming and J lost 8 bases, with 22 bases between them. CDR3: CASSLRTGRETEAFF. The CDR3 DNA reads as TGCGCCAGCAGTCTTCGGACGGGACGGGAGACCGAAGCTTTCTTT.

This clone was seen a single time. This chain connects TRBV18 to TRBJ1-5; TRBD1 matches 7 bases. The junction had 7 bases not matched to a gene; V was cut back by 5 bases and J by 3 bases. Looked up from germline, CDR1 is KGHSH and CDR2 is LQKENI. The CDR3 is 15 amino acids. This CDR3 reads CASSAIGTANQPQHF. CDR3 coding DNA: TGTGCCAGCTCAGCGATAGGGACAGCCAATCAGCCCCAGCATTTT.

This chain connects TRBV14 to TRBJ1-3; D gene unclear. CDR3 length: 16 residues. The ends were cut back, 4 bases at V and 0 bases at J, with 13 bases in the middle. Per germline, CDR1 SGHDN and CDR2 FVKESK. Here the CDR3 reads CASSRLGTSSGNTIYF. CDR3 in DNA: TGTGCCAGCAGCCGCCTAGGAACCAGCTCTGGAAACACCATATATTTT.